What follows are 10 T cell receptor beta chains derived from one specimen sequenced in a study of CD8+CD57+ T cells in acquired aplastic anemia. The use of genomic DNA as template underpinned the TCR beta VDJ and CDR3 profiling. TCRdb itself ran the reads through MiXCR, one entry per CDR3 protein. The table records about half a million distinct CDR3 sequences, around 30% of them present only once. All patients picked for sequencing had shown, by flow cytometry, an expansion of CD8+CD57+ cells. Sequenced material: sorted CD4+, CD8+, or CD8+CD57+ T cells (not recorded which) from PBMCs. Receptors were obtained from a human donor with aplastic anemia.

About this clonotype: This may stem from a read error, because a much larger clone lies one nucleotide away. V usage is TRBV7-2 and J usage is TRBJ1-6, with 11 bases identical to TRBD1. The CDR3 is 14 amino acids. Germline V gene data show CDR1 as SGHTA and CDR2 as FQGNSA. Trimming removed 7 bases from V and 9 bases from J; junction bases left unmatched: 5. CDR3 sequence: CASNWGTGGSPLHF. CDR3 nucleotides: TGTGCCAGCAACTGGGGGACAGGGGGTTCACCCCTCCACTTT.

This clonotype was seen ten or more times. The chain links TRBV7-9 to TRBJ1-2; TRBD1 might be the D (5 bases). CDR1 is SEHNR and CDR2 is FQNEAQ in the germline V gene (reference sequence). Trimming cost V 3 bases and J 0 bases, with 14 bases left between them. This CDR3 has 16 amino acids. As DNA, the CDR3 is TGTGCCAGCAGCTTCAGGGCGGGGGTCCCTAACTATGGCTACACCTTC. This sequence encodes CASSFRAGVPNYGYTF.

The CDR3 region is CSARTSSGSGETQYF. As DNA, the CDR3 is TGCAGTGCTAGAACCTCTAGCGGGAGTGGGGAGACCCAGTACTTC. The rearrangement links TRBV20-1 to TRBJ2-5, with 10 nucleotides matching TRBD2. Per germline, CDR1 DFQATT and CDR2 SNEGSKA (reference sequence). Trimming took 2 bases from V and 5 from J; bases not matched to a gene: 8. This CDR3 region has 15 residues.

The table lists this clonotype with a few counts. V usage is TRBV9 and J usage is TRBJ1-1, with TRBD1 matching 8 bases. Per the germline V gene, CDR1 is SGDLS and CDR2 is YYNGEE. The V gene end was trimmed by 0 bases and the J gene end by 5 bases; junction bases not matched to a gene: 6. The CDR3 is 15 residues long. The CDR3 DNA sequence: TGTGCCAGCAGCGTAGCTTGGACAGGGCCAACTGAAGCTTTCTTT. Residues: CASSVAWTGPTEAFF.

This chain connects TRBV14 to TRBJ1-5; no reliable D call. The CDR3 extends over 15 amino acids. Germline V gives CDR1 SGHDN, CDR2 FVKESK. V lost 1 base, J lost 1 base, and 8 bases lay in between. CDR3 protein: CASSQGGLSNQPQHF. CDR3 nucleotides: TGTGCCAGCAGCCAAGGAGGGCTCAGCAATCAGCCCCAGCATTTT.

On this clonotype: This may arise from a read error, as a much more abundant clone is one base away. The chain recombines TRBV12-3 or TRBV12-4 with TRBJ1-2, with 9 positions matching TRBD1. J gave up 7 bases and V 7 bases, and 7 bases lay outside the gene matches. The CDR3 covers 13 residues. The CDR3 DNA is TGTGCCAGCACGGGACAGGGTCACTGTGGCTACACCTTC. This encodes CASTGQGHCGYTF.

A note on this clonotype: The junction departs from germline at one end; a sequencing error may be responsible. This chain links TRBV10-1 with TRBJ2-2, with D tentatively TRBD1 or TRBD2 (5 bases each). The germline V gene encodes CDR1 WNHNN and CDR2 SYGVQD (reference sequence). This CDR3 has 13 residues. The chain's CDR3 is CASRMGGHRGAVF. In nucleotides, the CDR3 is TGCGCCAGCCGGATGGGCGGACACCGGGGAGCTGTTTTT.

This clonotype was found a few times. The chain combines TRBV19 with TRBJ2-2; unclear D gene. Germline V gene sequence: CDR1 LNHDA, CDR2 SQIVND (reference sequence). The CDR3 is 14 residues long. Trimming took off 2 bases at V and 6 bases at J, with 10 bases between the two ends. The CDR3 DNA reads TGTGCCAGTAGTATATTAGTCACGGCCGGGGAGCTGTTTTTT. The encoded protein is CASSILVTAGELFF.

This chain joins TRBV30 and TRBJ1-2; possibly TRBD1 for D (5 bases). This CDR3 contains 13 residues. Deletions cut 2 bases from V and 3 bases from J, with 10 bases between. CDR1 and CDR2 (germline): GTSNPN, SVGIG (reference sequence). The CDR3 loop is CAWSKGEDYGYTF. CDR3 in DNA: TGTGCCTGGAGTAAAGGGGAGGACTATGGCTACACCTTC.

This clonotype was counted ten times or more. The chain joins TRBV29-1 to TRBJ1-2; D not certain. The CDR3 runs to 13 residues. Between the trimmed V and J ends, which lost 7 bases and 0 bases, there was a span of 12 bases. Germline lookup yields CDR1 SQVTM and CDR2 ANQGSEA. CDR3 sequence: CSADGAANYGYTF. For the CDR3, the DNA is TGCAGCGCTGATGGAGCAGCTAACTATGGCTACACCTTC.